This T cell receptor beta chain was recovered during a study of response to subunit inactivated influenza vaccine. Germline V CDR1 and CDR2: MNHEY, SVGEGT. After removal of 5 bases from V and 4 bases from J, the junction contained 14 bases not matched to a gene. This CDR3 spans 19 amino acids. General observations from the study: Researchers suggested that each seasonal influenza vaccination recruits few new T cells.

This clonotype was counted a few times. Its antigen remains unknown. TCRdb re-called the RT-PCR reads through MiXCR, storing one row per CDR3 protein. The sample includes more than 600,000 distinct CDR3 sequences, less than 20% seen only once; the top ten take 11%. This chain uses TRBV6-2 or TRBV6-3 with TRBJ2-7; 16 positions match TRBD2. Sequenced here: PBMCs from blood, sampled 5 days after vaccination. This TCR derives from a man aged 50-59 years who received an inactivated influenza vaccine. The CDR3 is CASSTRPGTSGRAGYEQYF. The CDR3 DNA follows: TGTGCCAGCAGTACGCGCCCCGGGACTAGCGGGAGGGCCGGGTACGAGCAGTACTTC.